The clone carrying this T cell receptor (beta chain) was detected once. Clones were read by immunoSEQ multiplex PCR, and TCRdb kept only the in-frame ones, dropping some. The sample records 450,000 to 500,000 clones, 87% being singletons. This sample is drawn from a study of blood T cell repertoires in COVID-19. Study information: Acute and convalescent COVID-19 samples came from the United States, Italy and Spain.

Participants came from fewer than 25 US areas, aged about 18 to 89 years. This receptor was identified in a woman aged 18-30 years who had recovered from COVID-19. What was sequenced was PBMCs or T cells enriched from blood (not recorded which).

CDR3 DNA: TGTGCCTGGAGCCTAGGGGGCCTCTACTATGGCTACACCTTC. Its translation: CAWSLGGLYYGYTF. The gene calls are TRBV30 and TRBJ1-2, with 7 bases identical to TRBD1. The V gene end was trimmed by 3 bases and the J gene end by 3 bases; junction bases not matched to a gene: 7. The CDR3 runs 14 residues. The germline gives CDR1 GTSNPN, CDR2 SVGIG (reference sequence). The whole variable domain, filled in from reference TRBV30 and TRBJ1-2, reads SQTIHQWPATLVQPVGSPLSLECTVEGTSNPNLYWYRQAAGRGLQLLFYSVGIGQISSEVPQNLSASRPQDRQFILSSKKLLLSDSGFYLCAWSLGGLYYGYTFGSGTRLTVV.